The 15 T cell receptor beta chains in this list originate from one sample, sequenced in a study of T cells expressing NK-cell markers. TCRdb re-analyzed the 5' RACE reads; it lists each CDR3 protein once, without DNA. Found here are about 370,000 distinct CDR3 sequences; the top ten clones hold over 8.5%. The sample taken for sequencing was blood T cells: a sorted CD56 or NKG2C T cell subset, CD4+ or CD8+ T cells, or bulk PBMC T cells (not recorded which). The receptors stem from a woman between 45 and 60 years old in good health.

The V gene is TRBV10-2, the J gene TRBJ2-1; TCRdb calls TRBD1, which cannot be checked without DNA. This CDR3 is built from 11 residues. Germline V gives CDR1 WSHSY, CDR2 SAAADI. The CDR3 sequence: CASRVRDEQFF.

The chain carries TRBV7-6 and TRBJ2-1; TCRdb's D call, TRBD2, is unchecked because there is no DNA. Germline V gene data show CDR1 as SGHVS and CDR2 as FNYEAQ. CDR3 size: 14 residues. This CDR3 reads CASSLTSSVGEQFF.

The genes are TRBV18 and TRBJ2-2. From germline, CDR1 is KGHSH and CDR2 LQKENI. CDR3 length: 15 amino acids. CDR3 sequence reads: CASSPTGAYTGELFF.

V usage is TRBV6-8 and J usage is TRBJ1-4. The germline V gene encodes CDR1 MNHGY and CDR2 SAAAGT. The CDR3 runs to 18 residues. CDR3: CASSYPRWVGAKNEKLFF.

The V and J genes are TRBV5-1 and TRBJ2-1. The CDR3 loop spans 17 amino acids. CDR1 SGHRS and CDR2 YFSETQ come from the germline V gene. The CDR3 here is CASSLHSTESSYNEQFF.

This chain's CDR3 is CASSFWGQGSTDTQYF. This chain connects TRBV5-1 to TRBJ2-3; lacking DNA, the TRBD1 call made by TCRdb goes unchecked. The V gene's germline CDR1 is SGHRS and CDR2 YFSETQ. The CDR3 is 16 residues long.

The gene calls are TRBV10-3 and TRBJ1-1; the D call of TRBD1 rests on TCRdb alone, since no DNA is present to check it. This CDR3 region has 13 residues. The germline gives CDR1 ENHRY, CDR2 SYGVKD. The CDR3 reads CAIRTEGVTEAFF.

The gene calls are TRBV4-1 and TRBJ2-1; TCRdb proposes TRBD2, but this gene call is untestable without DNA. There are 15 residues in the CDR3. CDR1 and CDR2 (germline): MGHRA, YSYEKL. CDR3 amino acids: CASSQFGLAYNEQFF.

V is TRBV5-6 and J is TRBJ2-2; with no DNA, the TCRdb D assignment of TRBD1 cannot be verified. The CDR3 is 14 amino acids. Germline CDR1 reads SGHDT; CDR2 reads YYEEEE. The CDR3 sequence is CASSWGTGTGELFF. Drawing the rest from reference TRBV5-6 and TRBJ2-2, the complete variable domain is DAGVTQSPTHLIKTRGQQVTLRCSPKSGHDTVSWYQQALGQGPQFIFQYYEEEERQRGNFPDRFSGHQFPNYSSELNVNALLLGDSALYLCASSWGTGTGELFFGEGSRLTVL.

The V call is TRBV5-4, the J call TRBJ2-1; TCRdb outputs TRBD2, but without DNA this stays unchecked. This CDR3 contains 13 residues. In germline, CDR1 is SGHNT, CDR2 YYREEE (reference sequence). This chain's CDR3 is CASSETGDNEQFF. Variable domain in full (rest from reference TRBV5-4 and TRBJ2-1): ETGVTQSPTHLIKTRGQQVTLRCSSQSGHNTVSWYQQALGQGPQFIFQYYREEENGRGNFPPRFSGLQFPNYSSELNVNALELDDSALYLCASSETGDNEQFFGPGTRLTVL.

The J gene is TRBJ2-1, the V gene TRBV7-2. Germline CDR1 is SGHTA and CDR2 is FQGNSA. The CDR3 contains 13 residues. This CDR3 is CASSLVEANEQFF. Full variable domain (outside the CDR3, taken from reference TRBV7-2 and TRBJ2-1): GAGVSQSPSNKVTEKGKDVELRCDPISGHTALYWYRQSLGQGLEFLIYFQGNSAPDKSGLPSDRFSAERTGGSVSTLTIQRTQQEDSAVYLCASSLVEANEQFFGPGTRLTVL.

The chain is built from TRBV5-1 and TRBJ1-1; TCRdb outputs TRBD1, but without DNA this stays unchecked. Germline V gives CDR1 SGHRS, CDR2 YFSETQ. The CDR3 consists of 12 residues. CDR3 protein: CASSLGGGYAFF.

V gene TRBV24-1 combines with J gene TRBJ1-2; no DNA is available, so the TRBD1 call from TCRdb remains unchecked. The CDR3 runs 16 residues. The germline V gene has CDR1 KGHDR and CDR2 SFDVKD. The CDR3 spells CATSDSTGGPFRLYTF.

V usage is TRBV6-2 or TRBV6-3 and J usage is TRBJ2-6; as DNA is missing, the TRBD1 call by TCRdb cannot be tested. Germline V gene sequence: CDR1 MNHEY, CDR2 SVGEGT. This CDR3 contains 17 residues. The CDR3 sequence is CASTKTGWRSGANVLTF.

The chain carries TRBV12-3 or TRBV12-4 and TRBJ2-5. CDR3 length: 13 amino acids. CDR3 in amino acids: CASSLGGSGTQYF.